The entry below gives a single T cell receptor beta chain sequence along with its context. This sample was taken from a study of T cell repertoires in aging, cancer and after chemotherapy. Peripheral blood genomic DNA, not sorted cells or RNA, was the template. Rearranged V-D-J TRB sequences were amplified with a mixed TRB-A/B primer pool. One entry per CDR3 protein, called by TCRdb with MiXCR from the multiplex PCR reads. The data hold roughly 6,000 distinct CDR3 sequences, with 25% to 30% observed a single time. The sample comprised blood. The sequence came from a human donor in good health.

The CDR3 DNA is TGTGCCAGCAGCCCCCTCGGGACTACAAGGAGGGAGCAGTTCTTC. The encoded protein is CASSPLGTTRREQFF. V and J are TRBV5-5 and TRBJ2-1, with 7 positions matching TRBD2. Germline lookup yields CDR1 SGHKS and CDR2 YYEKEE (reference sequence). The CDR3 runs 15 residues. The junction had 14 bases not matched to a gene; V was cut back by 4 bases and J by 10 bases. Based on the CDR3 plus reference TRBV5-5 and TRBJ2-1, the full variable domain is DAGVTQSPTHLIKTRGQQVTLRCSPISGHKSVSWYQQVLGQGPQFIFQYYEKEERGRGNFPDRFSARQFPNYSSELNVNALLLGDSALYLCASSPLGTTRREQFFGPGTRLTVL.